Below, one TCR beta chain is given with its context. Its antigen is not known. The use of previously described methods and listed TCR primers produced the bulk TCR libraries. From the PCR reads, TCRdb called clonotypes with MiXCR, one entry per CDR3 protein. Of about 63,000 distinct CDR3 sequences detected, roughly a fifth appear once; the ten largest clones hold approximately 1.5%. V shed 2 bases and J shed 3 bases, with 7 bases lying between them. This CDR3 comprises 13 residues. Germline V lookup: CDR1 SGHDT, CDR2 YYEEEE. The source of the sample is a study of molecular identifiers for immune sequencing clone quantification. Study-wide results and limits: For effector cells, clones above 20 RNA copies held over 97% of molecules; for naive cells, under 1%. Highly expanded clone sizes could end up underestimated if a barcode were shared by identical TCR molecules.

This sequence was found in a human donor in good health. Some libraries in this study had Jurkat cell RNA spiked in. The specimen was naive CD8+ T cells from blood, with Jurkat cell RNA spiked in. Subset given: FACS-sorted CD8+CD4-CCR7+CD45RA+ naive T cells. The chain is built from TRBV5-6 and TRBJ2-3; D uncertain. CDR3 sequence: CASSLDVTDTQYF. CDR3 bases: TGTGCCAGCAGCTTAGACGTTACAGATACGCAGTATTTT.